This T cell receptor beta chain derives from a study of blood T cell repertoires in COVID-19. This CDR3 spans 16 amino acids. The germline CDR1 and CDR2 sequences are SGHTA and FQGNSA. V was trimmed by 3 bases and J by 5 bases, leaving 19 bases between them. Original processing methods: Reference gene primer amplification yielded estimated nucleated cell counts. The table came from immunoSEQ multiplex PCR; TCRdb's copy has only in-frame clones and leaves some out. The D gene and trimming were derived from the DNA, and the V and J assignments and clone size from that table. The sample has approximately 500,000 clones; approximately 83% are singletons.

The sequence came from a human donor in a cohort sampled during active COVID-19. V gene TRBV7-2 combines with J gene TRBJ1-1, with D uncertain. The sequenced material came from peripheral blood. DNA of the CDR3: TGTGCCAGCAGCTTTGGTGCTTCCTCGGGTTATACTGAAGCTTTCTTT. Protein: CASSFGASSGYTEAFF.